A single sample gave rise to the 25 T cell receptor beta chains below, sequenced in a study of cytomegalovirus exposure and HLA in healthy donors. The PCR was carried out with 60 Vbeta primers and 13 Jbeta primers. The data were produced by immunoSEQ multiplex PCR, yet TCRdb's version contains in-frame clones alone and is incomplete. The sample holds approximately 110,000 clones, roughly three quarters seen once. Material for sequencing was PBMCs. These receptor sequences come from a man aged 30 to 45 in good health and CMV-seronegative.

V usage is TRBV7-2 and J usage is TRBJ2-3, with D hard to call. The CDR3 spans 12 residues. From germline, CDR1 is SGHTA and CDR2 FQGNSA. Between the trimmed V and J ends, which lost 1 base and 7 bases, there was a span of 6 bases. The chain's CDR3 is CASSLGPYTQYF. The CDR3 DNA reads TGTGCCAGCAGCTTAGGGCCTTATACGCAGTATTTT.

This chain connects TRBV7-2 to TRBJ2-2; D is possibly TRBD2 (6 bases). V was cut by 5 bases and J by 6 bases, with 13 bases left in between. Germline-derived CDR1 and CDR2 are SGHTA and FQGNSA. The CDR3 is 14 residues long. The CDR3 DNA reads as TGTGCCAGCAGCCGACTATGGGGGGCCGGGGAGCTGTTTTTT. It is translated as CASSRLWGAGELFF.

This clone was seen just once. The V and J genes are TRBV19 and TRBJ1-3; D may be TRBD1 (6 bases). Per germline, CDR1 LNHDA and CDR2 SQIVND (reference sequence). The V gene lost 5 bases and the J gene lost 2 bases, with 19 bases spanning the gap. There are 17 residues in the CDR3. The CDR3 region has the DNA TGTGCCAGTAGTTCCCTTTCCTTACAGGGTCCTGGAAACACCATATATTTT. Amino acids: CASSSLSLQGPGNTIYF.

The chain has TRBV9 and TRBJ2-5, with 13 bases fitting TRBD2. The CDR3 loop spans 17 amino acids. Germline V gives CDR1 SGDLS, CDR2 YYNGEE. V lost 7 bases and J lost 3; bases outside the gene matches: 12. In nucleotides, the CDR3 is TGTGCCAGCCCTAAGGCGGGACTAGCGGGAACTGAAGAGACCCAGTACTTC. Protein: CASPKAGLAGTEETQYF.

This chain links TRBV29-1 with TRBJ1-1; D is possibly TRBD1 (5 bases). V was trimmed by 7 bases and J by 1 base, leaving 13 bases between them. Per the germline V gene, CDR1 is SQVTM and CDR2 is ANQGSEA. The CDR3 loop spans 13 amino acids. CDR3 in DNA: TGCAGCGCCAGGACGGGGGGGAACACTGAAGCTTTCTTT. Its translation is CSARTGGNTEAFF.

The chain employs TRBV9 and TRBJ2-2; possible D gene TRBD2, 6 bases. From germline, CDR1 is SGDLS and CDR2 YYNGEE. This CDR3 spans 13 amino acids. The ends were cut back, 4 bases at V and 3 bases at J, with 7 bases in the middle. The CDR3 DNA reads TGTGCCAGCAGCCGGGACTACACCGGGGAGCTGTTTTTT. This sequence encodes CASSRDYTGELFF.

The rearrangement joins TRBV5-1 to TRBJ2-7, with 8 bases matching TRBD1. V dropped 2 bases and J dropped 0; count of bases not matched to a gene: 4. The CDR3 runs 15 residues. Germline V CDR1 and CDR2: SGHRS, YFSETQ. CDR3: CASSLDRGPSYEQYF. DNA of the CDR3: TGCGCCAGCAGCTTAGACAGGGGCCCCTCCTACGAGCAGTACTTC. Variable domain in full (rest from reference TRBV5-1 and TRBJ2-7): KAGVTQTPRYLIKTRGQQVTLSCSPISGHRSVSWYQQTPGQGLQFLFEYFSETQRNKGNFPGRFSGRQFSNSRSEMNVSTLELGDSALYLCASSLDRGPSYEQYFGPGTRLTVT.

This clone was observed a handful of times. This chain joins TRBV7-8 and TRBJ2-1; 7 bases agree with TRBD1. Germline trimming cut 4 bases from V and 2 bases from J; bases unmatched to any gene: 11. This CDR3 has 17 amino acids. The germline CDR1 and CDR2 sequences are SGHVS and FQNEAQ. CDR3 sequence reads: CASSSRYRDRPYNEQFF. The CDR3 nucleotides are TGTGCCAGCAGCTCCCGATACCGGGACAGACCCTACAATGAGCAGTTCTTC.

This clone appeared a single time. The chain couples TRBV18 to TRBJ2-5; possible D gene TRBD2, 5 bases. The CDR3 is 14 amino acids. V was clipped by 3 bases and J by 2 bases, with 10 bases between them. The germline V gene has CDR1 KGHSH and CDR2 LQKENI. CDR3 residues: CASSPDFIQETQYF. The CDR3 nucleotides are TGTGCCAGCTCACCGGACTTTATACAAGAGACCCAGTACTTC.

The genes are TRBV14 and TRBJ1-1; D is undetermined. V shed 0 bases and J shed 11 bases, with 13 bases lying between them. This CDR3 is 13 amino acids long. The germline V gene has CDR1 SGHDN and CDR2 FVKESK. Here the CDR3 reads CASSQDVLGWAFF. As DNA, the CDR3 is TGTGCCAGCAGCCAAGATGTGCTAGGATGGGCTTTCTTT.

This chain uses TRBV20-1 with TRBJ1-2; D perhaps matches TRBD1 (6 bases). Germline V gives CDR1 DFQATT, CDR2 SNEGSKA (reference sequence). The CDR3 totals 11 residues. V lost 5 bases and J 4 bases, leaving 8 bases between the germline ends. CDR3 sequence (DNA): TGCAGTGCTCGGACAGCCTATGGCTACACCTTC. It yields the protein CSARTAYGYTF.

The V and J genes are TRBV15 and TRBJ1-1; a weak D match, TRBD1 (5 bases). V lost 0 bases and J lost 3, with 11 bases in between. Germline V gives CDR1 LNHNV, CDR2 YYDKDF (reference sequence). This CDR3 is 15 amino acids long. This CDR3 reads CATSRDPAGYTEAFF. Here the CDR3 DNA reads TGTGCCACCAGCAGAGATCCGGCAGGGTACACTGAAGCTTTCTTT. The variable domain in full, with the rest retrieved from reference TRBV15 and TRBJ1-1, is DAMVIQNPRYQVTQFGKPVTLSCSQTLNHNVMYWYQQKSSQAPKLLFHYYDKDFNNEADTPDNFQSRRPNTSFCFLDIRSPGLGDTAMYLCATSRDPAGYTEAFFGQGTRLTVV.

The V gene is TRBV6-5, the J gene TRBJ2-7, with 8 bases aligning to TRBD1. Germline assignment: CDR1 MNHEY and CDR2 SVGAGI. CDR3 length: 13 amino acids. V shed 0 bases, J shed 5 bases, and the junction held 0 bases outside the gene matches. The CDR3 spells CASSYSTGDEQYF. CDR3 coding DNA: TGTGCCAGCAGTTACTCGACAGGGGACGAGCAGTACTTC.

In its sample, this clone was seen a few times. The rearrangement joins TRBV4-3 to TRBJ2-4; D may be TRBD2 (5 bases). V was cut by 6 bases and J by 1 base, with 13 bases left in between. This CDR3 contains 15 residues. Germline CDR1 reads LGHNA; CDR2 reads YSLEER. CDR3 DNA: TGCGCCAGCAGTGAAGACTATGGGGCCAAAAACATTCAGTACTTC. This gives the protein CASSEDYGAKNIQYF.

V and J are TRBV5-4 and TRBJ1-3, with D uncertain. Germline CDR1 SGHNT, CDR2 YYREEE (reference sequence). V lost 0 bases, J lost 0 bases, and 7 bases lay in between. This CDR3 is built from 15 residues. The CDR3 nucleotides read TGTGCCAGCAGCTTGGTTGGCAGCTCTGGAAACACCATATATTTT. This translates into CASSLVGSSGNTIYF. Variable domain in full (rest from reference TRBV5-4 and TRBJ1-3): ETGVTQSPTHLIKTRGQQVTLRCSSQSGHNTVSWYQQALGQGPQFIFQYYREEENGRGNFPPRFSGLQFPNYSSELNVNALELDDSALYLCASSLVGSSGNTIYFGEGSWLTVV.

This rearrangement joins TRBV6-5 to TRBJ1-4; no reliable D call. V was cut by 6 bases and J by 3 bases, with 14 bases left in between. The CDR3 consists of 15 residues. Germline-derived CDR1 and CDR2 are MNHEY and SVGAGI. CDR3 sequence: CASSRRAASNEKLFF. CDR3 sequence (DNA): TGTGCCAGCAGCCGGAGGGCAGCGTCTAATGAAAAACTGTTTTTT.

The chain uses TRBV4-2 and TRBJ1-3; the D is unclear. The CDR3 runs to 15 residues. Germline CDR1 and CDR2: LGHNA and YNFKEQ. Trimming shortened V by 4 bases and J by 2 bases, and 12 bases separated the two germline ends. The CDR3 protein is CASSLDSLAGNTIYF. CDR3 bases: TGTGCCAGCAGCCTAGATAGTTTGGCTGGAAACACCATATATTTT.

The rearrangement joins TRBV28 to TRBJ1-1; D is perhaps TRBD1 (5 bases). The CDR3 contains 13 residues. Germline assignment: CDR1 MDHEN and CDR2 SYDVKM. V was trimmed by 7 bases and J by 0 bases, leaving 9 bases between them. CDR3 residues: CASNRQMNTEAFF. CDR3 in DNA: TGTGCCAGCAATAGACAGATGAACACTGAAGCTTTCTTT.

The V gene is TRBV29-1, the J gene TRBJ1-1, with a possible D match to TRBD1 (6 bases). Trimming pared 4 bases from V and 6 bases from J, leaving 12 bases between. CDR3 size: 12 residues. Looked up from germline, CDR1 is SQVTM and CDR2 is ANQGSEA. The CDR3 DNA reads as TGCAGCGTTGTAGGGGGGGTACCTGAAGCTTTCTTT. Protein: CSVVGGVPEAFF.

CDR3 DNA: TGCGCCAGCAGCCGACCGGGACAGGTCCCCTCCGAGCAGTACTTC. Protein product: CASSRPGQVPSEQYF. The chain is built from TRBV10-1 and TRBJ2-7; 8 nucleotides align to TRBD1. Germline V lookup: CDR1 WNHNN, CDR2 SYGVQD (reference sequence). V gave up 6 bases and J gave up 6 bases; unmatched junction bases: 13. The CDR3 runs 15 residues.

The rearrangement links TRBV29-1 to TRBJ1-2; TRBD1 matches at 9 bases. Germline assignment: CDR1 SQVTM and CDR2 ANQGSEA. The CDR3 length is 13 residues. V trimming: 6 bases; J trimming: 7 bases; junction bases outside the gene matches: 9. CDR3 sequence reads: CSVTPGQGSGYTF. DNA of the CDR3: TGCAGCGTCACTCCGGGACAGGGTAGTGGCTACACCTTC.

The CDR3 sequence: CASSGTVQETQYF. CDR3 nucleotides: TGTGCCAGCAGCGGGACAGTACAAGAGACCCAGTACTTC. V usage is TRBV11-2 and J usage is TRBJ2-5, with 7 bases fitting TRBD1. The J segment lost 2 bases and the V segment lost 5 bases, leaving 2 bases of the junction unmatched. This CDR3 has 13 amino acids. In germline, CDR1 is SGHAT, CDR2 FQNNGV.

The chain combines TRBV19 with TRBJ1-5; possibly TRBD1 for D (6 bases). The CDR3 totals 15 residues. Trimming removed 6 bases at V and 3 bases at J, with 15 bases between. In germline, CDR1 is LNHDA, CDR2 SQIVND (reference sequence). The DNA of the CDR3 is TGTGCCAGTAGCTCACAGGGACCCCACAATCAGCCCCAGCATTTT. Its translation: CASSSQGPHNQPQHF.

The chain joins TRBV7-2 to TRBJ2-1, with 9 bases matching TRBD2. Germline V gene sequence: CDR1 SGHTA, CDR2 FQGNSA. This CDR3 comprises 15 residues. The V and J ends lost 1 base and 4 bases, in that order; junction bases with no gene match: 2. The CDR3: CASSLGSGGYNEQFF. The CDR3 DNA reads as TGTGCCAGCAGCTTAGGGAGCGGGGGGTACAATGAGCAGTTCTTC. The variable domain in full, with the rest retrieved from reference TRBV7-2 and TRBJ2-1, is GAGVSQSPSNKVTEKGKDVELRCDPISGHTALYWYRQSLGQGLEFLIYFQGNSAPDKSGLPSDRFSAERTGGSVSTLTIQRTQQEDSAVYLCASSLGSGGYNEQFFGPGTRLTVL.

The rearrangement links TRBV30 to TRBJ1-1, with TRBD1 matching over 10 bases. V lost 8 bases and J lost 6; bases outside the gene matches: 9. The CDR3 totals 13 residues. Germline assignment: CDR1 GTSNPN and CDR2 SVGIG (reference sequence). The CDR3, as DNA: TGTGCCGGGGGGACAGGGGTGGCGTCTGAAGCTTTCTTT. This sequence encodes CAGGTGVASEAFF.